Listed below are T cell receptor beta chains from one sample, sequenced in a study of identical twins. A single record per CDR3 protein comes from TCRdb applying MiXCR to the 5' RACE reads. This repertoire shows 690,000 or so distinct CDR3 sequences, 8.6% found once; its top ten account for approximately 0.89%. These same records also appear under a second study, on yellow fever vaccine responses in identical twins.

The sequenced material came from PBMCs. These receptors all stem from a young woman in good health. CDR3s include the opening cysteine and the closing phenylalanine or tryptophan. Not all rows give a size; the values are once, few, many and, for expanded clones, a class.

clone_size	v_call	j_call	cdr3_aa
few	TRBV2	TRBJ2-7	CASRADSRTYEQYF
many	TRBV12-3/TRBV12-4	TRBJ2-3	CASRGASVSTDTQYF
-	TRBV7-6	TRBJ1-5	CASSLMTGQQPQHF
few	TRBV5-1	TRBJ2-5	CASGIGGGREETQYF
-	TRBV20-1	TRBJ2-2	CSARFPSGGNTGELFF
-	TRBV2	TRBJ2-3	CASSGNRPHLSTDTQYF
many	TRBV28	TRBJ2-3	CASSSQTSGTDTQYF
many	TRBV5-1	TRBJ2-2	CASSLAGPPGELFF
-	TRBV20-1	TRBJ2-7	CSAATGEGYEQYF
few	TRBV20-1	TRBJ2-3	CSAPGRGVLDTQYF
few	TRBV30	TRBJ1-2	CAGDIDGYTF
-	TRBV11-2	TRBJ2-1	CASSEGQGQVGQFF
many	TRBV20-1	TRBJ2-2	CSAEPGLAGFGELFF
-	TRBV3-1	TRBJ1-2	CASSQATGRGYTF
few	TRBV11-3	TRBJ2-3	CASSLLGGSDTQYF
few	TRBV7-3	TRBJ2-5	CASSLSSLAGGSHRETQYF
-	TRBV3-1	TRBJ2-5	CASSQETGLAGAGTQYF
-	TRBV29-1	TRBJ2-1	CSAARLAEVVQFF
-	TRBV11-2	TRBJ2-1	CASSLDHPGNEQFF
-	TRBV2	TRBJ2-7	CASSTLLRVTSGRPYEQYF
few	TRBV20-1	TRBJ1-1	CSAREVVHSTEAFF
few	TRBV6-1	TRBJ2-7	CASSRDRGPRAYEQYF
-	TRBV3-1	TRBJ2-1	CASSPNTGGSYNEQFF
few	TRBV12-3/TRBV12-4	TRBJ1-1	CASSFETEFEAFF
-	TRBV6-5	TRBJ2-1	CASSSEFSSYNEQFF
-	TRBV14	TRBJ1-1	CASSHFVGIGNTEAFF
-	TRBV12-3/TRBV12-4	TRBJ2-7	CASSLRQGARTTYEQYF